The 17 T cell receptor beta chains reported below all come from one sample, sequenced in a study of early T cells in non-severe SARS-CoV-2 infection. Each CDR3 protein is one row after TCRdb ran MiXCR on the 5' RACE reads. The sample includes more than 75,000 distinct CDR3 sequences, less than 15% seen only once; the top ten take about 6.4%. The sequenced sample was whole blood. Source of these receptors: an adult who was a healthcare worker with PCR-confirmed SARS-CoV-2 infection or an uninfected control (not recorded which).

This clonotype was recorded many times. The J gene is TRBJ2-5, the V gene TRBV2; TRBD2 matches at 8 bases. The V gene end was trimmed by 0 bases and the J gene end by 1 base; junction bases not matched to a gene: 7. CDR1 and CDR2 from the germline V gene are SNHLY and FYNNEI. This CDR3 is built from 17 residues. The CDR3 spells CASSEASGRGTQETQYF. The CDR3 region has the DNA TGTGCCAGCAGTGAAGCTTCCGGGAGGGGTACCCAAGAGACCCAGTACTTC.

This clonotype was counted many times. The V call is TRBV5-1, the J call TRBJ2-7; D might be TRBD1 (6 bases). CDR1 is SGHRS and CDR2 is YFSETQ in the germline V gene. Trimming took 0 bases from V and 5 from J, leaving 15 bases between them. The CDR3 loop spans 15 amino acids. In DNA, the CDR3 is TGCGCCAGCAGCTTGGACAGGGCCAGGTTGGACGAGCAGTACTTC. It translates to CASSLDRARLDEQYF.

This clonotype has only a few counts. The rearrangement uses TRBV2 and TRBJ1-6, with a possible D match to TRBD1 (6 bases). Trimming stripped 5 bases from V and 6 bases from J, with 11 bases between. Germline V CDR1 and CDR2: SNHLY, FYNNEI. The CDR3 covers 14 residues. In nucleotides, the CDR3 is TGTGCCAGCAGTACAGGGACTACTAATTCACCCCTCCACTTT. Translated, it gives CASSTGTTNSPLHF.

V gene TRBV28 combines with J gene TRBJ1-1; no reliable D call. The CDR3 consists of 11 residues. Germline V gives CDR1 MDHEN, CDR2 SYDVKM. The ends were cut back, 5 bases at V and 6 bases at J, with 7 bases in the middle. The CDR3 DNA is TGTGCCAGCAGTCCCTTGGCTGAAGCTTTCTTT. Translated: CASSPLAEAFF. The entire variable domain, with the rest obtained from reference TRBV28 and TRBJ1-1, is as follows: DVKVTQSSRYLVKRTGEKVFLECVQDMDHENMFWYRQDPGLGLRLIYFSYDVKMKEKGDIPEGYSVSREKKERFSLILESASTNQTSMYLCASSPLAEAFFGQGTRLTVV.

This clonotype appeared a single time. The chain recombines TRBV4-2 with TRBJ1-6; 8 bases match TRBD1. J was trimmed by 9 bases and V by 0 bases; bases with no gene match: 13. Per the germline V gene, CDR1 is LGHNA and CDR2 is YNFKEQ. The CDR3 totals 18 residues. The CDR3 coding sequence is TGTGCCAGCAGCCAAGATAAGCAGCAGGGGGCATTAAGTTCACCCCTCCACTTT. The encoded protein is CASSQDKQQGALSSPLHF.

The chain is built from TRBV12-3 or TRBV12-4 and TRBJ1-5; TRBD1 matches 9 bases. Trimming at V came to 0 bases and at J to 7 bases, leaving 7 bases not matched to a gene. This CDR3 has 16 amino acids. In DNA, the CDR3 is TGTGCCAGCAGTTTAGCTTCGGGACAGGGAGACCAGCCCCAGCATTTT. It codes for CASSLASGQGDQPQHF.

CDR3 coding DNA: TGTGCCAGCAGTGAAGCGGGGACCAGGGGATTCTTC. This translates into CASSEAGTRGFF. The chain uses TRBV6-1 and TRBJ2-1, with a possible D match to TRBD1 (6 bases). CDR1 and CDR2 (germline): MNHNS, SASEGT. The V and J ends lost 0 bases and 16 bases respectively, with 13 bases between them. The CDR3 is 12 amino acids.

The CDR3 DNA follows: TGTGCCAGCAGCCCGCAACAGGGCTACAATGAGCAGTTCTTC. Translating gives CASSPQQGYNEQFF. The gene calls are TRBV5-4 and TRBJ2-1; possibly TRBD1 for D (6 bases). Trimming took off 4 bases at V and 3 bases at J, with 11 bases between the two ends. The CDR3 contains 14 residues. In germline, CDR1 is SGHNT, CDR2 YYREEE (reference sequence). The variable domain in full, completed from reference TRBV5-4 and TRBJ2-1, reads ETGVTQSPTHLIKTRGQQVTLRCSSQSGHNTVSWYQQALGQGPQFIFQYYREEENGRGNFPPRFSGLQFPNYSSELNVNALELDDSALYLCASSPQQGYNEQFFGPGTRLTVL.

V usage is TRBV3-1 and J usage is TRBJ2-1; TRBD2 agrees at 12 bases. The V gene's germline CDR1 is LGHDT and CDR2 YNNKEL (reference sequence). The CDR3 spans 19 residues. Trimming cost V 1 base and J 0 bases; bases outside gene matches: 7. CDR3: CASSQGGLAGGSSYNEQFF. The CDR3 DNA sequence: TGTGCCAGCAGCCAAGGGGGACTAGCGGGTGGGAGCTCCTACAATGAGCAGTTCTTC.

In its sample, this clonotype was seen a few times. V and J are TRBV29-1 and TRBJ1-1; 7 positions agree with TRBD1. V dropped 3 bases and J dropped 5; count of bases not matched to a gene: 6. The CDR3 is made up of 13 amino acids. Germline CDR1 reads SQVTM; CDR2 reads ANQGSEA. The CDR3 DNA reads as TGCAGCGTTGAGGGACAGAGATCAACTGAAGCTTTCTTT. This codes for CSVEGQRSTEAFF.

Only a few counts were recorded for this clonotype. DNA of the CDR3: TGTGCCAGCTCAGCCGGGACAGGTGACTACGAGCAGTACTTC. It encodes CASSAGTGDYEQYF. This chain uses TRBV18 with TRBJ2-7; 8 nucleotides align to TRBD1. From germline, CDR1 is KGHSH and CDR2 LQKENI. CDR3 length: 14 residues. After removal of 5 bases from V and 3 bases from J, the junction contained 6 bases not matched to a gene.

This clonotype was observed a handful of times. V is TRBV20-1 and J is TRBJ1-1; D possibly corresponds to TRBD1 (6 bases). Trimming removed 8 bases at V and 3 bases at J, with 13 bases between. CDR1 is DFQATT, CDR2 SNEGSKA, per germline (reference sequence). CDR3 length: 12 residues. The CDR3 sequence is CSPRGGDTEAFF. The CDR3, as DNA: TGCAGTCCAAGAGGGGGGGACACTGAAGCTTTCTTT.

This clonotype was recorded a few times. The V gene is TRBV10-2, the J gene TRBJ1-5; the D gene is possibly TRBD1 (5 bases). CDR1 and CDR2 from the germline V gene are WSHSY and SAAADI. This CDR3 spans 14 amino acids. The V and J ends lost 3 bases and 7 bases respectively, with 13 bases between them. For the CDR3, the DNA is TGCGCCAGCAGTGAAGGCAGGGTGGAACAGCCCCAGCATTTT. Residues: CASSEGRVEQPQHF.

The chain links TRBV6-6 to TRBJ2-7, with D perhaps matching TRBD1 or TRBD2 (5 bases each). The CDR3 spans 14 residues. Trimming took off 3 bases at V and 2 bases at J, with 11 bases between the two ends. The germline gives CDR1 MNHNY, CDR2 SVGAGI (reference sequence). The CDR3 here is CASSYRDAAYEQYF. CDR3 nucleotides: TGTGCCAGCAGTTATCGGGACGCGGCCTACGAGCAGTACTTC.

This clonotype has a count of ten or more. The chain uses TRBV5-1 and TRBJ2-1; the D gene is possibly TRBD1 (6 bases). Germline lookup yields CDR1 SGHRS and CDR2 YFSETQ. This CDR3 has 18 residues. V dropped 7 bases and J dropped 4 bases, with 27 bases sitting between them. The DNA of the CDR3 is TGCGCCAGCTATAAGGCCTCAGGGGCCTCCGGAATGTACAATGAGCAGTTCTTC. Translation: CASYKASGASGMYNEQFF. The complete variable domain, with remaining parts taken from reference TRBV5-1 and TRBJ2-1, reads KAGVTQTPRYLIKTRGQQVTLSCSPISGHRSVSWYQQTPGQGLQFLFEYFSETQRNKGNFPGRFSGRQFSNSRSEMNVSTLELGDSALYLCASYKASGASGMYNEQFFGPGTRLTVL.

This clonotype has ten or more counts. This chain joins TRBV7-9 and TRBJ1-6, with D hard to call. Germline loops: CDR1 SEHNR, CDR2 FQNEAQ (reference sequence). Trimming left V 6 bases short and J 5 bases short, with 17 bases between. The CDR3 covers 16 residues. CDR3 residues: CASSFTPEGDNSPLHF. The CDR3 DNA sequence: TGTGCCAGCAGTTTTACGCCTGAAGGAGATAATTCACCCCTCCACTTT.

The J gene is TRBJ2-1, the V gene TRBV29-1, with 8 positions matching TRBD1. The CDR3 totals 12 residues. Germline lookup yields CDR1 SQVTM and CDR2 ANQGSEA. With V trimmed by 0 bases and J by 12 bases, 4 bases remained unmatched. CDR3 in amino acids: CSVEELTGVQFF. The DNA of the CDR3 is TGCAGCGTTGAAGAACTGACAGGGGTGCAGTTCTTC.